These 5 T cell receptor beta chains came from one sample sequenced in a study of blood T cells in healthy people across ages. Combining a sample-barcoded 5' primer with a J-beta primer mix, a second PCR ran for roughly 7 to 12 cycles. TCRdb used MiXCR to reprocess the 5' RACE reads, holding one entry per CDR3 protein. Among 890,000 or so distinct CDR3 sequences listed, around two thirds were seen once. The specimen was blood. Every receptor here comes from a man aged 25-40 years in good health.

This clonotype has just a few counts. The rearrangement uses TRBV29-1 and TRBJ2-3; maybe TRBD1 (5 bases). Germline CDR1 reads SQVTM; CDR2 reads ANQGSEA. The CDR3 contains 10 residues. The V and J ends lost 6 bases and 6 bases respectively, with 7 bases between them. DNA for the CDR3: TGCAGCGTAAGACAGGATACGCAGTATTTT. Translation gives CSVRQDTQYF.

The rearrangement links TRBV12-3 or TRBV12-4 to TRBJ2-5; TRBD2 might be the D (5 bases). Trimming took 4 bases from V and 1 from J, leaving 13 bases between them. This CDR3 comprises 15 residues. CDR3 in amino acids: CASSSLDYFQETQYF. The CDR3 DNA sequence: TGTGCCAGCAGTTCCTTAGACTATTTCCAAGAGACCCAGTACTTC.

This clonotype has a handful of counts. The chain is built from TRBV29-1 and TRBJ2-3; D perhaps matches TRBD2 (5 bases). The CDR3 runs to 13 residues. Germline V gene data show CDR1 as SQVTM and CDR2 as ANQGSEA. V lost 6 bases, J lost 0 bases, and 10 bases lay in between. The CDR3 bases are TGCAGCGTACTAGGGCAGAGCACAGATACGCAGTATTTT. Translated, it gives CSVLGQSTDTQYF.

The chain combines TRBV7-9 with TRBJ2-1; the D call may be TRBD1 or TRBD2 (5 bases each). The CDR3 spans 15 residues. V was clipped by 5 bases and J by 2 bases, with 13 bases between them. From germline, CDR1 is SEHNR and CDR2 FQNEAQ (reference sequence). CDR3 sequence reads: CASSGGGIAYNEQFF. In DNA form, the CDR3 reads TGTGCCAGCAGCGGGGGTGGTATCGCCTACAATGAGCAGTTCTTC.

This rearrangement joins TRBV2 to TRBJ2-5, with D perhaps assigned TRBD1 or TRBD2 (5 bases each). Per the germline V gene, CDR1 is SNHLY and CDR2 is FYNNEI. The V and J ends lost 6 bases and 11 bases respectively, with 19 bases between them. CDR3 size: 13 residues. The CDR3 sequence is CASSEGWGNEQYF. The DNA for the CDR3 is TGTGCCAGCAGCGAGGGATGGGGCAATGAGCAGTACTTC.